This TCR beta chain stems from a study of control samples from healthy donors and cancer patients. V lost 0 bases and J 8 bases, leaving 13 bases between the germline ends. Germline CDR1 SNHLY, CDR2 FYNNEI. The CDR3 loop spans 14 amino acids. Some clones are missing from TCRdb's copy, which holds only in-frame ones; the method was immunoSEQ multiplex PCR. The repertoire includes about 150,000 clones, about 90% of them detected once, and 1.7% sits in the top ten. This clone occurred once. V is TRBV2 and J is TRBJ1-1, with D possibly being TRBD1 (6 bases). The clonotype was recovered from a man aged 18 to 35 in good health. Input material: blood. CDR3 sequence: CASSEARTESEAFF. CDR3 nucleotide sequence: TGTGCCAGCAGTGAAGCGAGGACAGAATCCGAAGCTTTCTTT.